Shown below are 6 T cell receptor beta chains from a single sample sequenced in a study of T cell responses to AZD1222 COVID-19 vaccine. Libraries were prepared by immunoSEQ multiplex PCR; TCRdb keeps only in-frame clonotypes and omits some of them. The table lists roughly 82,000 clones, around 84% of them singletons. The sequencing used peripheral blood, collected on day 0 of AZD1222 vaccination. The receptors were sampled from an adult in good health.

The CDR3 loop is CASSMVGRTTGGEKLFF. The CDR3 DNA reads as TGTGCCAGTAGTATGGTCGGGAGGACAACCGGTGGTGAAAAACTGTTTTTT. The gene calls are TRBV19 and TRBJ1-4; tentatively, D is TRBD1 (5 bases). This CDR3 has 17 amino acids. The V end was cut by 3 bases, the J end by 7 bases, with 21 bases between. CDR1 and CDR2 from the germline V gene are LNHDA and SQIVND (reference sequence).

The chain joins TRBV27 to TRBJ1-2; 11 nucleotides agree with TRBD1. This CDR3 region has 14 residues. From germline, CDR1 is MNHEY and CDR2 SMNVEV (reference sequence). Germline trimming cut 7 bases from V and 8 bases from J; bases unmatched to any gene: 9. In nucleotides, the CDR3 is TGTGCCAGCAAATTCGGGACAGGGGGTAGGGGCTACACCTTC. This gives the protein CASKFGTGGRGYTF.

The chain joins TRBV28 to TRBJ1-1; 9 nucleotides line up with TRBD1. This CDR3 is 15 amino acids long. V was pared by 7 bases and J by 2 bases, with 8 bases of the junction left unmatched. Germline loops: CDR1 MDHEN, CDR2 SYDVKM. The CDR3: CASIPPGQGNTEAFF. CDR3 DNA sequence: TGTGCCAGCATCCCGCCGGGACAGGGAAACACTGAAGCTTTCTTT.

In its sample, this clone was seen a few times. The chain combines TRBV28 with TRBJ1-6, with 10 bases identical to TRBD1. Germline CDR1 reads MDHEN; CDR2 reads SYDVKM. This CDR3 is 16 amino acids long. V shed 6 bases and J 9 bases; nucleotides not matched to a gene: 11. The CDR3 DNA reads as TGTGCCAGCAGACCCATCCAGGGACAGGGGAGTTCACCCCTCCACTTT. Its translation: CASRPIQGQGSSPLHF.

V gene TRBV6-5 combines with J gene TRBJ1-2; D gene unclear. CDR1 is MNHEY and CDR2 is SVGAGI in the germline V gene. This CDR3 region has 14 residues. V lost 6 bases and J 3 bases, leaving 14 bases between the germline ends. The CDR3 sequence is CASRQTVSHYGYTF. The CDR3 DNA follows: TGTGCCAGCAGGCAGACGGTTTCTCACTATGGCTACACCTTC.

J is TRBJ2-3 and V is TRBV19; D assignment may be TRBD1 or TRBD2 (5 bases each). Germline V lookup: CDR1 LNHDA, CDR2 SQIVND (reference sequence). The V gene lost 6 bases and the J gene lost 4 bases, with 17 bases spanning the gap. The CDR3 has 15 residues. The CDR3 protein is CASRARDRAADTQYF. The CDR3, as DNA: TGTGCCAGTAGGGCTCGGGACCGGGCGGCAGATACGCAGTATTTT.